The following is a TCR beta chain sequence with its context. The antigen is unknown. The data belong to a study of T cell responses to AZD1222 COVID-19 vaccine. Study results and caveats: Baseline testing showed seropositivity in only a handful of AZD1222 recipients. Repertoires were sampled only after the peak T cell response. The sample set comprised mostly white British donors with more females, and clonal diversity was possibly underestimated.

Here immunoSEQ multiplex PCR was the method, and the copy in TCRdb shows in-frame clones only, minus some. The table lists approximately 150,000 clones, approximately 89% of them singletons. Germline lookup yields CDR1 SGHTA and CDR2 FQGTGA. This CDR3 spans 15 amino acids. J gave up 7 bases and V 2 bases, and 7 bases lay outside the gene matches. This TCR was sampled from an adult who received the AZD1222 COVID-19 vaccine. The V call is TRBV7-3, the J call TRBJ2-1; 8 nucleotides match TRBD2. The starting material was peripheral blood, obtained 28 days after the second AZD1222 dose. The CDR3 DNA is TGTGCCAGCAGCTTAGCGGGAGGAGTGGGGAATGAGCAGTTCTTC. Its translation: CASSLAGGVGNEQFF.